The 8 T cell receptor beta chains reported below all come from one sample, sequenced in a study of T cells in Graves' hyperthyroidism and ophthalmopathy. Amplification targeted TCR beta CDR3 regions from RNA transcripts. Initially, a first-round RT-PCR of the TCR CDR3 employed the HTBI primer set. TCRdb reanalysed the multiplex PCR reads using MiXCR and keeps one entry per CDR3 protein. The data hold about 49,000 distinct CDR3 sequences, with roughly 51% observed a single time. Sequencing was done on a sample of peripheral blood or thyroid tissue (not recorded which). The receptors derive from a man aged 18 to 29 with Graves' hyperthyroidism.

This rearrangement joins TRBV15 to TRBJ1-2, with a weak D call TRBD1 (6 bases). Germline V gene data show CDR1 as LNHNV and CDR2 as YYDKDF (reference sequence). V shed 3 bases and J shed 4 bases, with 12 bases lying between them. This CDR3 region has 14 residues. The CDR3 spells CATSSETGFYGYTF. The CDR3 DNA is TGTGCCACCAGCAGTGAAACAGGGTTCTATGGCTACACCTTC.

This clonotype was seen many times. This sequence joins TRBV29-1 and TRBJ1-4, with D unresolved. The germline CDR1 and CDR2 sequences are SQVTM and ANQGSEA. V lost 4 bases, J lost 8 bases, and 11 bases lay in between. CDR3 length: 12 amino acids. The CDR3 here is CSVGQPLEKLFF. CDR3 coding DNA: TGCAGCGTTGGGCAGCCGTTAGAAAAACTGTTTTTT.

This clonotype was recorded many times. The V call is TRBV7-2, the J call TRBJ2-5, with 15 bases aligning to TRBD2. This CDR3 is built from 16 residues. Per the germline V gene, CDR1 is SGHTA and CDR2 is FQGNSA. V trimming: 3 bases; J trimming: 2 bases; junction bases outside the gene matches: 1. The CDR3 sequence: CASSFGTSGGQETQYF. CDR3 coding DNA: TGTGCCAGCAGCTTCGGGACTAGCGGGGGGCAAGAGACCCAGTACTTC.

The genes are TRBV9 and TRBJ1-2; D perhaps matches TRBD1 (6 bases). The CDR3 spans 13 residues. The germline gives CDR1 SGDLS, CDR2 YYNGEE. V lost 6 bases and J 7 bases, leaving 16 bases between the germline ends. This CDR3 reads CASTKGGVGGYTF. DNA for the CDR3: TGTGCCAGCACAAAAGGGGGGGTTGGTGGCTACACCTTC.

The J gene is TRBJ2-7, the V gene TRBV30; D gene ambiguous. V was cut by 1 base and J by 1 base, with 5 bases left in between. The CDR3 has 12 amino acids. The V gene's germline CDR1 is GTSNPN and CDR2 SVGIG (reference sequence). This CDR3 reads CAWSDGSYEQYF. CDR3 coding DNA: TGTGCCTGGAGTGACGGATCCTACGAGCAGTACTTC.

With regard to this clonotype: At one end the junction does not follow the germline gene, possibly because of a read error. The chain uses TRBV11-2 and TRBJ1-1; D not resolved. In germline, CDR1 is SGHAT, CDR2 FQNNGV. The CDR3 runs to 14 residues. The CDR3 here is CASSQRTVNTEAFF. The CDR3 coding sequence is TGCGCCAGCAGCCAGAGGACGGTGAACACTGAAGCTTTCTTT.

As for this clonotype: A read error may explain this, as a much larger clone is one base away. The CDR3 loop is CAWVGQGTENTIYF. CDR3 bases: TGTGCCTGGGTAGGACAGGGCACTGAAAACACCATATATTTT. J is TRBJ1-3 and V is TRBV30; TRBD1 aligns across 8 bases. Germline V gene sequence: CDR1 GTSNPN, CDR2 SVGIG (reference sequence). With V trimmed by 5 bases and J by 6 bases, 9 bases remained unmatched. The CDR3 loop spans 14 amino acids.

DNA of the CDR3: TGTGCCAGCAGTGGGGGACAGGGGCGCTACGAGCAGTACTTC. Its translation is CASSGGQGRYEQYF. The gene calls are TRBV12-3 or TRBV12-4 and TRBJ2-7; 10 bases are shared with TRBD1. After removal of 5 bases from V and 3 bases from J, the junction contained 4 bases not matched to a gene. The CDR3 runs to 14 residues.